These 9 T cell receptor beta chains originate from one sample sequenced in a study of shared clonotypes between healthy human individuals. Measured with immunoSEQ multiplex PCR; TCRdb has only the in-frame clones, and not every one. Of millions of clones listed, over 85% are singletons. Sequencing was carried out using naive CD4+ T cells sorted from blood. The sample's subset: CD45RA+ positively selected. The receptors were gathered from a man aged 18-30 years in good health.

The chain is built from TRBV11-1 and TRBJ1-1, with TRBD1 matching 7 bases. CDR3 length: 14 residues. J lost 2 bases, V lost 3 bases, and 3 bases had no gene match. Germline loops: CDR1 SGHAT, CDR2 FQDESV (reference sequence). In DNA, the CDR3 is TGTGCCAGCAGCTTGAGGACAGGAAACACTGAAGCTTTCTTT. Protein sequence: CASSLRTGNTEAFF.

Points on this clone: This CDR3 is also generated by other DNA sequences in the sample. The chain recombines TRBV28 with TRBJ1-6; D is undetermined. With 6 bases removed from V and 10 bases from J, the gap between germline ends came to 10 bases. The CDR3 totals 12 residues. Germline V gene sequence: CDR1 MDHEN, CDR2 SYDVKM. CDR3 amino acids: CASRPPNSPLHF. The CDR3 coding sequence is TGTGCCAGCAGGCCCCCGAACTCACCCCTCCACTTT.

The count of this clone is one. This rearrangement joins TRBV7-9 to TRBJ1-2; D possibly corresponds to TRBD1 (5 bases). CDR1 and CDR2 (germline): SEHNR, FQNEAQ (reference sequence). V was shortened by 7 bases and J by 10 bases, with 16 bases between the two germline ends. The CDR3 loop spans 12 amino acids. This chain's CDR3 is CASTPFGGDYTF. CDR3 in DNA: TGTGCCAGCACCCCGTTCGGGGGAGACTACACCTTC.

With regard to this clone: Other DNA sequences in this specimen translate into the identical CDR3. The chain links TRBV11-2 to TRBJ2-7; 10 nucleotides line up with TRBD2. The CDR3 is made up of 15 amino acids. Germline V lookup: CDR1 SGHAT, CDR2 FQNNGV. V lost 1 base, J lost 2 bases, and 2 bases stayed unmatched. The CDR3 bases are TGTGCCAGCAGCTTAGGGCTAGCGGGAGCCTACGAGCAGTACTTC. It yields the protein CASSLGLAGAYEQYF.

The chain combines TRBV30 with TRBJ1-1, with D maybe TRBD1 (6 bases). V was clipped by 2 bases and J by 0 bases, with 13 bases between them. The CDR3 has 15 residues. The germline CDR1 and CDR2 sequences are GTSNPN and SVGIG (reference sequence). CDR3 DNA sequence: TGTGCCTGGAGTTCCCCCGGGACACTGAACACTGAAGCTTTCTTT. As protein: CAWSSPGTLNTEAFF.

The chain links TRBV19 to TRBJ2-5, with 8 bases that match TRBD1. The junction had 11 bases not matched to a gene; V was cut back by 6 bases and J by 5 bases. Germline-derived CDR1 and CDR2 are LNHDA and SQIVND (reference sequence). The CDR3 runs 15 residues. The CDR3 nucleotides are TGTGCCAGTAGCCTTACGGACAGGGTCAGGGAGACCCAGTACTTC. It is translated as CASSLTDRVRETQYF.

V gene TRBV5-5 combines with J gene TRBJ2-7; 7 bases line up with TRBD1. With 0 bases clipped from V and 2 bases from J, the junction kept 5 bases outside the gene matches. There are 15 residues in the CDR3. Germline CDR1 is SGHKS and CDR2 is YYEKEE (reference sequence). The CDR3 protein is CASSLAGTATYEQYF. The CDR3 DNA reads as TGTGCCAGCAGCTTGGCCGGGACAGCTACCTACGAGCAGTACTTC.

The CDR3 DNA reads TGTGCCAGCTCACCCGCCTCCGACACTTACTACACCTTC. As protein: CASSPASDTYYTF. The chain links TRBV18 to TRBJ1-2; D unclear. V lost 3 bases and J 10 bases, leaving 15 bases between the germline ends. In germline, CDR1 is KGHSH, CDR2 LQKENI. The CDR3 totals 13 residues. Full variable domain (outside the CDR3, taken from reference TRBV18 and TRBJ1-2): NAGVMQNPRHLVRRRGQEARLRCSPMKGHSHVYWYRQLPEEGLKFMVYLQKENIIDESGMPKERFSAEFPKEGPSILRIQQVVRGDSAAYFCASSPASDTYYTFGSGTRLTVV.

Comments on this clone: This sample also contains other DNA sequences that code for the same CDR3. This chain joins TRBV28 and TRBJ1-5; no clear D gene. V was shortened by 1 base and J by 7 bases, with 5 bases between the two germline ends. The CDR3 loop spans 12 amino acids. In germline, CDR1 is MDHEN, CDR2 SYDVKM. CDR3 residues: CASSLSGQPQHF. DNA of the CDR3: TGTGCCAGCAGTTTATCGGGACAGCCCCAGCATTTT. The full variable domain, completed using reference TRBV28 and TRBJ1-5, is DVKVTQSSRYLVKRTGEKVFLECVQDMDHENMFWYRQDPGLGLRLIYFSYDVKMKEKGDIPEGYSVSREKKERFSLILESASTNQTSMYLCASSLSGQPQHFGDGTRLSIL.